This T cell receptor beta chain was captured in a study of blood T cell repertoires in COVID-19. In the original processing: Nucleated cell number was recorded as an estimate derived from reference gene primer amplification. Sequencing used immunoSEQ multiplex PCR; TCRdb keeps in-frame clones, though not all of them. The V and J calls and clone size were taken over from that table, and D and trimming were inferred from the DNA. The sample includes some 290,000 clones, roughly 79% seen only once; the top ten take roughly 2.9%. Between the trimmed V and J ends, which lost 6 bases and 12 bases, there was a span of 17 bases. Germline V gives CDR1 MNHEY, CDR2 SVGEGT. This CDR3 is built from 12 residues.

The origin of this receptor is a woman aged 60-75 years with active or convalescent COVID-19. Sample: peripheral blood. The gene calls are TRBV6-2 or TRBV6-3 and TRBJ1-2; D remains unclear. The CDR3 bases are TGTGCCAGCAGCTCCCGCCCTCGAGGGAACACCTTC. It encodes CASSSRPRGNTF.